A single sample gave rise to the 26 T cell receptor beta chains below, sequenced in a study of blood T cells in healthy people across ages. Primed by a sample-barcoded 5' primer and a J-beta primer mix, a second PCR proceeded for 7 to 11 cycles. Via MiXCR, TCRdb re-called the 5' RACE reads, giving one row per CDR3 protein. The table lists more than 750,000 distinct CDR3 sequences, approximately 32% of them singletons, with roughly 10% in the top ten. The sample also formed part of further work on T cells of mothers and their children.

The sequencing input was blood. The receptors stem from a woman aged 40 to 50 in good health.

This clonotype occurred a few times. The gene calls are TRBV7-2 and TRBJ1-5; TRBD1 is a possible D gene (6 bases). V gave up 1 base and J gave up 5 bases, with 18 bases separating them. The CDR3 consists of 17 residues. CDR1 and CDR2 from the germline V gene are SGHTA and FQGNSA. CDR3 amino acids: CASSLVGGSGADQPQHF. The CDR3 DNA is TGTGCCAGCAGCTTAGTGGGAGGGTCAGGGGCCGATCAGCCCCAGCATTTT.

The rearrangement links TRBV4-3 to TRBJ2-1, with 10 bases fitting TRBD2. CDR3 size: 16 residues. The germline CDR1 and CDR2 sequences are LGHNA and YSLEER. The J segment lost 8 bases and the V segment lost 0 bases, leaving 7 bases of the junction unmatched. CDR3 sequence: CASSQDQAGGYDEQFF. The CDR3, as DNA: TGCGCCAGCAGCCAAGATCAAGCGGGGGGGTACGATGAGCAGTTCTTC.

This clonotype was seen just once. The rearrangement uses TRBV20-1 and TRBJ2-7; TRBD1 matches at 8 bases. The CDR3 runs 14 residues. V shed 3 bases, J shed 0 bases, and the junction held 4 bases outside the gene matches. CDR1 and CDR2 from the germline V gene are DFQATT and SNEGSKA (reference sequence). The chain's CDR3 is CSASRDRSSYEQYF. Written as DNA, the CDR3 is TGCAGTGCTAGTAGGGACAGGAGCTCCTACGAGCAGTACTTC.

This clonotype was found a few times. This chain joins TRBV7-3 and TRBJ2-3, with a tentative D call TRBD1 (5 bases). Trimming shortened V by 7 bases and J by 5 bases, and 19 bases separated the two germline ends. CDR3 length equals 15 residues. The germline V gene has CDR1 SGHTA and CDR2 FQGTGA. CDR3 bases: TGTGCCAGCAACCCCCCCCCCTGGGGCTTAGATACGCAGTATTTT. Its protein product is CASNPPPWGLDTQYF.

V usage is TRBV7-2 and J usage is TRBJ2-3; D remains ambiguous. Trimming stripped 3 bases from V and 2 bases from J, with 12 bases between. The CDR3 is made up of 15 amino acids. Germline CDR1 SGHTA, CDR2 FQGNSA. The CDR3 sequence: CASSFLGLLTDTQYF. The CDR3 DNA sequence: TGTGCCAGCAGCTTTCTTGGGCTCCTCACAGATACGCAGTATTTT.

This clonotype has just a few counts. V gene TRBV12-3 or TRBV12-4 combines with J gene TRBJ2-3; D unresolved. Between the trimmed V and J ends, which lost 5 bases and 1 base, there was a span of 16 bases. The CDR3 totals 16 residues. The CDR3 DNA reads TGTGCCAGCAGTCCCCCTCGATCGGTCGGCACAGATACGCAGTATTTT. Protein: CASSPPRSVGTDTQYF.

In the case of this clonotype: Compared with germline, one end of the junction differs, possibly owing to a read error. The chain is built from TRBV9 and TRBJ1-1; TRBD1 aligns across 8 bases. The CDR3 covers 15 residues. Germline CDR1 and CDR2: SGDLS and YYNGEE. The CDR3 DNA reads as TGCGCCAGCAGCGCTCTGACAGGGGAGAACACTGAAGCTTTCTTT. It translates to CASSALTGENTEAFF.

As for this clonotype: One end of the junction fails to match germline, which may point to a read error. The V call is TRBV20-1, the J call TRBJ1-6; D call uncertain. This CDR3 region has 16 residues. Germline CDR1 reads DFQATT; CDR2 reads SNEGSKA (reference sequence). CDR3 sequence (DNA): TGCAGTACTAGACTTGATGTGGGCCTTATATATTCACCCCTCCACTTT. This sequence encodes CSTRLDVGLIYSPLHF.

The J gene is TRBJ2-7, the V gene TRBV7-2, with D unclear. The V end was cut by 5 bases, the J end by 4 bases, with 12 bases between. Germline V CDR1 and CDR2: SGHTA, FQGNSA. This CDR3 contains 13 residues. In DNA form, the CDR3 reads TGTGCCAGCAGCCTCAGGTTCGGGTACGAGCAGTACTTC. Its protein product is CASSLRFGYEQYF.

The rearrangement joins TRBV11-2 to TRBJ1-2, with D hard to call. This CDR3 has 14 amino acids. Deletions cut 3 bases from V and 2 bases from J, with 10 bases between. Germline CDR1 is SGHAT and CDR2 is FQNNGV. CDR3 region: CASSFEGGNYGYTF. The CDR3 region has the DNA TGTGCCAGCAGCTTCGAAGGAGGGAACTATGGCTACACCTTC.

With respect to this clonotype: Relative to the germline gene, one junction end is altered; a read error may explain this. The CDR3 bases are TGCGCCGGCAGCCAAGGGAACAGGGGTAACTACGGCTACACCTTC. Amino acid sequence: CAGSQGNRGNYGYTF. The chain links TRBV4-1 to TRBJ1-2; 7 bases agree with TRBD1. CDR1 MGHRA and CDR2 YSYEKL come from the germline V gene. The CDR3 contains 15 residues.

As concerns this clonotype: Being one base from a much bigger clone, this may be a read error. This chain connects TRBV13 to TRBJ2-7; possibly TRBD2 for D (7 bases). The germline V and J ends were trimmed by 2 bases and 0 bases, with 14 bases remaining between them. Germline assignment: CDR1 PRHDT and CDR2 FYEKMQ (reference sequence). The CDR3 has 16 residues. The CDR3 coding sequence is TGTGCCAGCAGCTTATTGAGGGCGGGGGCCTCCTACGAGCAGTACTTC. Translation gives CASSLLRAGASYEQYF.

With regard to this clonotype: The CDR3 does not close with the conserved phenylalanine or tryptophan, likely indicating a read error. V usage is TRBV7-6 and J usage is TRBJ2-1; 7 bases are a match to TRBD1. With 7 bases clipped from V and 8 bases from J, the junction kept 8 bases outside the gene matches. The germline gives CDR1 SGHVS, CDR2 FNYEAQ. This CDR3 spans 13 amino acids. CDR3 amino acids: CASTKTGAHEQFV. The CDR3 DNA reads TGTGCCAGCACCAAAACAGGGGCCCATGAGCAGTTCGTC.

This clonotype was counted between two and nine times. Relative to the germline gene, one junction end is altered; a read error may explain this. The CDR3 DNA is TGTGCCAGCAGCCGAAACAGTTTCACTGAGGCTTTCTTT. This translates into CASSRNSFTEAFF. This sequence joins TRBV28 and TRBJ1-1; the D is unclear. Germline V gives CDR1 MDHEN, CDR2 SYDVKM. CDR3 length equals 13 residues.

This clonotype was picked up many times. This chain uses TRBV20-1 with TRBJ2-3; D unresolved. The CDR3 is 10 amino acids. V gave up 5 bases and J gave up 13 bases, with 13 bases separating them. Germline V CDR1 and CDR2: DFQATT, SNEGSKA (reference sequence). The CDR3 DNA reads TGCAGTGCTGGGGTGGGCCAGGAGTATTTT. Its translation is CSAGVGQEYF.

This clonotype was recorded once. The CDR3 protein is CASRQTSGTYEQYF. CDR3 coding DNA: TGTGCCAGCAGACAGACTAGCGGGACTTACGAGCAGTACTTC. The chain employs TRBV12-3 or TRBV12-4 and TRBJ2-7; 11 nucleotides line up with TRBD2. J lost 4 bases, V lost 6 bases, and 5 bases had no gene match. The CDR3 is made up of 14 amino acids.

The gene calls are TRBV10-3 and TRBJ2-1, with TRBD2 matching 9 bases. V lost 2 bases to trimming and J lost 5 bases; unmatched junction nucleotides: 7. The CDR3 spans 16 residues. Germline-derived CDR1 and CDR2 are ENHRY and SYGVKD. CDR3 DNA: TGTGCCATCAGTGAGGCCTTAGCGGGGGCTGACAATGAGCAGTTCTTC. It specifies CAISEALAGADNEQFF.

This clonotype was found many times. The chain joins TRBV4-1 to TRBJ1-2; D may be TRBD1 (5 bases). The CDR3 totals 13 residues. Germline V gene data show CDR1 as MGHRA and CDR2 as YSYEKL. Trimming removed 1 base from V and 8 bases from J, with 11 bases in between. CDR3 protein: CASSQVDSRGYTF. The CDR3 DNA reads as TGCGCCAGCAGCCAAGTCGACAGCCGGGGCTACACCTTC.

At least ten counts were recorded for this clonotype. The gene calls are TRBV29-1 and TRBJ2-6, with D unresolved. CDR1 and CDR2 (germline): SQVTM, ANQGSEA. V lost 5 bases and J 0 bases, leaving 5 bases between the germline ends. The CDR3 has 13 residues. CDR3 region: CSVIGSGANVLTF. The CDR3, as DNA: TGCAGCGTTATAGGCTCTGGGGCCAACGTCCTGACTTTC.

This clonotype was recorded at least ten times. V gene TRBV28 combines with J gene TRBJ2-5; D remains unclear. This CDR3 is 12 amino acids long. Trimming shortened V by 3 bases and J by 3 bases, and 5 bases separated the two germline ends. Germline values: CDR1 MDHEN, CDR2 SYDVKM. CDR3 nucleotides: TGTGCCAGCAGTTTTTGGGAAGAGACCCAGTACTTC. This gives the protein CASSFWEETQYF.

This clonotype was recorded at least ten times. The chain has TRBV10-3 and TRBJ1-5, with D unclear. Trimming shortened V by 3 bases and J by 3 bases, and 6 bases separated the two germline ends. The germline V gene encodes CDR1 ENHRY and CDR2 SYGVKD. This CDR3 has 13 amino acids. DNA of the CDR3: TGTGCCATCAGTGACGGGCCCAATCAGCCCCAGCATTTT. Its translation: CAISDGPNQPQHF.

The CDR3 nucleotides are TGCGCCAGCAGCCCCCACATGTGGGGGGCCGGGGAGACCCAGTACTTC. This translates into CASSPHMWGAGETQYF. This sequence joins TRBV5-1 and TRBJ2-5; D possibly matches TRBD1 or TRBD2 (6 bases each). Trimming pared 4 bases from V and 5 bases from J, leaving 21 bases between. Germline V gives CDR1 SGHRS, CDR2 YFSETQ. CDR3 length equals 16 residues.

The DNA of the CDR3 is TGTGCCAGCAGTGGACAACGTGGTCTGGGGACAGGAGACTACGAGCAGTACTTC. Its protein product is CASSGQRGLGTGDYEQYF. This chain joins TRBV25-1 and TRBJ2-7, with 8 bases lining up with TRBD1. V lost 4 bases to trimming and J lost 3 bases; unmatched junction nucleotides: 17. Germline CDR1 MGHDK, CDR2 SYGVNS. There are 18 residues in the CDR3.

As for this clonotype: This could be a read error, since a much larger clone is one nucleotide away. The chain combines TRBV7-9 with TRBJ2-3; 10 nucleotides agree with TRBD1. The CDR3 is made up of 15 amino acids. The germline V gene has CDR1 SEHNR and CDR2 FQNEAQ (reference sequence). The CDR3 spells CTSSTTGGSTDTQYF. The CDR3 DNA reads as TGTACCAGCAGCACGACAGGGGGCAGTACAGATACGCAGTATTTT.

The V gene is TRBV27, the J gene TRBJ1-1; D uncertain. The CDR3 runs to 12 residues. CDR1 is MNHEY and CDR2 is SMNVEV in the germline V gene (reference sequence). The V and J ends lost 8 bases and 1 base respectively, with 8 bases between them. The CDR3 reads CASGDSNTEAFF. CDR3 nucleotide sequence: TGTGCCAGCGGCGATTCGAACACTGAAGCTTTCTTT.

This sequence joins TRBV4-2 and TRBJ1-2; maybe TRBD1 (5 bases). CDR3 length: 16 amino acids. CDR1 and CDR2 (germline): LGHNA, YNFKEQ. The V end lost 1 base, the J end lost 3 bases, and 15 bases lay between the germline ends. CDR3 amino acids: CASSQAPLDSYYGYTF. The CDR3 region has the DNA TGTGCCAGCAGCCAAGCCCCTTTAGACAGTTACTATGGCTACACCTTC.